A single T cell receptor beta chain is shown here with its context. The antigen is not known. A far larger clone is a single base away, which makes a read error likely. The data originate from a study of CD8+ T cells in alopecia areata. Study-wide background: Oral tofacitinib (5 to 10 mg twice daily) was administered to treated patients. Notes on the study in general: Lesional scalp, especially alopecia totalis/universalis, showed higher clonality than normal scalp.

Treatment noted: oral pan-JAK inhibitor, 5-10 mg twice daily. CDR1 is MNHEY, CDR2 SMNVEV, per germline (reference sequence). With 5 bases removed from V and 0 bases from J, the gap between germline ends came to 5 bases. The CDR3 extends over 12 amino acids. It was cDNA, reverse transcribed from extracted RNA, that served as the sequencing template. Produced via immunoSEQ multiplex PCR; TCRdb's table is partial and in-frame only. The sample includes some 130,000 clones, around 50% of them seen just once. The source of this sequence is a human donor with alopecia areata. This sample comprised CD8+ T cells sorted from blood, obtained at week 4, from a patient treated with tofacitinib. This chain joins TRBV27 and TRBJ2-7; D gene unclear. CDR3 bases: TGTGCCAGCAGTCCGAGCTCCTACGAGCAGTACTTC. It yields the protein CASSPSSYEQYF.